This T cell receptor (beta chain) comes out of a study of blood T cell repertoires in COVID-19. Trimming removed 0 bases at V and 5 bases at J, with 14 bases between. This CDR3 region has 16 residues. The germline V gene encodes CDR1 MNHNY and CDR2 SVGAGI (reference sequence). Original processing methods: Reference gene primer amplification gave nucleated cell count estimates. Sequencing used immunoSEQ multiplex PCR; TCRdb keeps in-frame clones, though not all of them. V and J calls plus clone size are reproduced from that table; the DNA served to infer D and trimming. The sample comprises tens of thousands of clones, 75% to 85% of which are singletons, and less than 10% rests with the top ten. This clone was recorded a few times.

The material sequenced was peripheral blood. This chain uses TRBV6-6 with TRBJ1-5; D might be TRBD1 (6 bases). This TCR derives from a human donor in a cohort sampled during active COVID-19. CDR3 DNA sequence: TGTGCCAGCAGTTACTCGAGCGACAGGTTCTATCAGCCCCAGCATTTT. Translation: CASSYSSDRFYQPQHF.